The 13 T cell receptor beta chains in this list originate from one sample, sequenced in a study of tumor and adjacent non-tumor tissue in lung cancer. The library came from three nested PCR rounds adapted from ARM-PCR protocols. Via MiXCR, TCRdb re-called the multiplex PCR reads, giving one row per CDR3 protein. Of 200,000 or so distinct CDR3 sequences listed, around 71% were seen once; the top ten hold about 25%. The template was RNA from unsorted bulk tissue. Sequenced sample: lung tumor tissue. The receptors were sampled from a man between 60 and 75 years old with non-small cell lung cancer.

This clonotype has a count of ten or more. The chain links TRBV20-1 to TRBJ2-7, with 8 bases lining up with TRBD1. CDR1 and CDR2 from the germline V gene are DFQATT and SNEGSKA (reference sequence). The CDR3 is 14 residues long. V lost 6 bases to trimming and J lost 1 base; unmatched junction nucleotides: 8. This CDR3 reads CSAWKTGASYEQYF. The CDR3 region has the DNA TGCAGTGCATGGAAGACAGGGGCTTCCTACGAGCAGTACTTC.

For this clonotype: A read error may produce the germline difference seen at one junction end. The rearrangement uses TRBV20-1 and TRBJ2-1; 8 bases align to TRBD2. The germline V gene encodes CDR1 DFQATT and CDR2 SNEGSKA (reference sequence). CDR3 size: 16 residues. The CDR3 region is CRAREGLVGVDNEQFF. In DNA form, the CDR3 reads TGCAGAGCTAGAGAGGGACTAGTGGGGGTGGACAATGAGCAGTTCTTC.

Points on this clonotype: A much larger clone differs from this one at a single base, so this may be a read error. The chain carries TRBV29-1 and TRBJ1-6; 10 bases are a match to TRBD1. Unmatched junction bases numbered 10, after V lost 6 bases and J lost 8 bases. CDR3 length: 15 amino acids. The germline gives CDR1 SQVTM, CDR2 ANQGSEA. The CDR3 DNA reads TGCAGCGTCACATTGTTGGGGACAGGGGATTCACCCCTCCACTTT. Translating it yields CSVTLLGTGDSPLHF.

To note about this clonotype: Since a much larger clone is just one base distant, this may be a read error. The chain employs TRBV11-3 and TRBJ1-2; TRBD1 matches at 10 bases. CDR1 is SGHNT, CDR2 YENEEA, per germline. The CDR3 has 14 residues. CDR3: CAISDRGRNYGYTF. CDR3 nucleotides: TGTGCCATCAGCGACAGGGGGCGTAACTATGGCTACACCTTC.

V usage is TRBV6-1 and J usage is TRBJ2-3, with no clear D. The germline V gene encodes CDR1 MNHNS and CDR2 SASEGT. V was trimmed by 5 bases and J by 4 bases, leaving 16 bases between them. The CDR3 covers 15 residues. CDR3: CASSPKEVRPDTQYF. The CDR3 nucleotides are TGTGCCAGCAGTCCTAAAGAGGTTCGGCCAGATACGCAGTATTTT.

To note about this clonotype: A much larger clone is a single base away; this may be a read error. The rearrangement joins TRBV12-3 or TRBV12-4 to TRBJ2-1; 13 nucleotides line up with TRBD2. The CDR3 sequence is 15 residues long. V was pared by 6 bases and J by 7 bases, with 6 bases of the junction left unmatched. CDR3 in amino acids: CASSPGLAGLNEQFF. The CDR3 DNA sequence: TGTGCCAGCAGCCCGGGACTAGCGGGGTTGAATGAGCAGTTCTTC.

Comments on this clonotype: Mismatch with germline at one junction end may stem from a read error. V gene TRBV20-1 combines with J gene TRBJ2-5; 13 nucleotides align to TRBD2. Germline CDR1 DFQATT, CDR2 SNEGSKA (reference sequence). This CDR3 spans 15 amino acids. The CDR3 nucleotides are TGCAGTACTCCGACTAGCGGGAGGAAGCAAGGGACCCAGTACTTC. Protein: CSTPTSGRKQGTQYF.

This clonotype was counted only a few times. CDR3 region: CATSGWQSNQPQHF. In nucleotides, the CDR3 is TGTGCCACCAGTGGTTGGCAGTCCAATCAGCCCCAGCATTTT. The chain links TRBV24-1 to TRBJ1-5; D ambiguous. CDR3 size: 14 residues. Germline V gene lookup returns CDR1 KGHDR and CDR2 SFDVKD. With 5 bases removed from V and 3 bases from J, the gap between germline ends came to 10 bases.

This chain links TRBV11-3 with TRBJ2-7; possibly TRBD1 or TRBD2 for D (5 bases each). CDR3 length equals 15 residues. The germline V gene has CDR1 SGHNT and CDR2 YENEEA. The V end was cut by 6 bases, the J end by 3 bases, with 18 bases between. This chain's CDR3 is CASSARPGQNYEQYF. CDR3 nucleotides: TGTGCCAGCAGTGCCCGCCCGGGGCAGAACTACGAGCAGTACTTC.

This rearrangement joins TRBV11-1 to TRBJ2-7; no clear D. CDR3 length: 16 residues. The germline gives CDR1 SGHAT, CDR2 FQDESV (reference sequence). The CDR3 DNA sequence: TGTACCTGCAGCTTAGTGATTCGTGACAACTCCTACGAGCAGTACTTC. This translates into CTCSLVIRDNSYEQYF.

For this clonotype: Relative to the germline gene, one junction end is altered; a read error may explain this. The chain employs TRBV20-1 and TRBJ2-7, with D uncertain. The CDR3 runs to 13 residues. Germline CDR1 DFQATT, CDR2 SNEGSKA (reference sequence). CDR3 sequence reads: CSARDRFGREHYF. CDR3 DNA: TGCAGTGCTAGAGATCGGTTCGGGCGCGAGCACTACTTC.

This clonotype has only a few counts. One end of the junction does not line up with germline, which may come from a read error. J is TRBJ2-7 and V is TRBV20-1, with 10 nucleotides matching TRBD2. Germline assignment: CDR1 DFQATT and CDR2 SNEGSKA (reference sequence). The CDR3 covers 16 residues. For the CDR3, the DNA is TGCAGTGCTAGAGAGGGAGCGGGAGGGTACTCCTACGTGCAGTACTTC. It yields the protein CSAREGAGGYSYVQYF.

V gene TRBV20-1 combines with J gene TRBJ1-5; the match to TRBD1 covers 7 bases. The CDR3 sequence is 16 residues long. Per germline, CDR1 DFQATT and CDR2 SNEGSKA (reference sequence). Trimming took 0 bases from V and 11 from J; bases not matched to a gene: 16. CDR3 residues: CSARDLSTGFDQSQHF. The CDR3 bases are TGCAGTGCTAGAGATTTATCGACAGGGTTCGACCAGTCCCAGCATTTT.